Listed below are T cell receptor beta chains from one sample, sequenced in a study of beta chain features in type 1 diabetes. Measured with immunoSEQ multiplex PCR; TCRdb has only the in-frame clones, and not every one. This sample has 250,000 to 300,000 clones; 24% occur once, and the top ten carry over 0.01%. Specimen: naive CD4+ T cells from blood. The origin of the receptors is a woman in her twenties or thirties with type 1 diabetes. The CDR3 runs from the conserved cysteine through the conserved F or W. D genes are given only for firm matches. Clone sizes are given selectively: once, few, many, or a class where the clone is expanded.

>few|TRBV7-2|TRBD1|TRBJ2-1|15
CASRTGTGGRNEQFF
TGTGCCAGCAGGACCGGGACAGGGGGCAGGAATGAGCAGTTCTTC
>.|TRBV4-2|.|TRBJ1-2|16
CASSQDLGQMGYGYTF
TGTGCCAGCAGCCAAGATCTAGGCCAGATGGGCTATGGCTACACCTTC
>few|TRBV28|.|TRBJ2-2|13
CATPDFNTGELFF
TGTGCCACCCCAGACTTTAACACCGGGGAGCTGTTTTTT
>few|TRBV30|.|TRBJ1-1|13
CAWSWWGDTEAFF
TGTGCCTGGAGTTGGTGGGGAGACACTGAAGCTTTCTTT
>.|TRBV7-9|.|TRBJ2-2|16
CASSLPPLSGTGELFF
TGTGCCAGCAGCTTACCACCCCTTTCAGGGACCGGGGAGCTGTTTTTT
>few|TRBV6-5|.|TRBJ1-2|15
CASSYSGRAAIGYTF
TGTGCCAGCAGTTACTCTGGCAGGGCCGCTATCGGCTACACCTTC
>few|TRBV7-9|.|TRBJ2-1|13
CASSLRRSDEQFF
TGTGCCAGCAGCCTCCGGAGGTCCGATGAGCAGTTCTTC
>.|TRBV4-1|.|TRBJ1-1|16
CASSQDGGRSSTEAFF
TGCGCCAGCAGCCAAGATGGTGGGAGGTCGAGTACTGAAGCTTTCTTT
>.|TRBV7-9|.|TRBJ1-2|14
CASSLFEDSYGYTF
TGTGCCAGCAGCTTATTTGAGGACAGCTATGGCTACACCTTC
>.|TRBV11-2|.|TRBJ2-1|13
CASGKGNYNEQFF
TGTGCCAGCGGGAAGGGGAACTACAATGAGCAGTTCTTC
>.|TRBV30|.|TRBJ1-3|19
CACLVGGSYFPHSGNTIYF
TGTGCCTGTCTAGTCGGGGGGTCCTACTTCCCCCACTCTGGAAACACCATATATTTT
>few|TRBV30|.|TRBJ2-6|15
CAWSVSGAGANVLTF
TGTGCCTGGAGTGTTTCCGGGGCTGGGGCCAACGTCCTGACTTTC
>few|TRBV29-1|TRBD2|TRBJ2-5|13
CSVISGTGETQYF
TGCAGCGTGATTAGCGGGACCGGAGAGACCCAGTACTTC
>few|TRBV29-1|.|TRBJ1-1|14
CSVERSRQYTEAFF
TGCAGCGTTGAAAGATCAAGACAATACACTGAAGCTTTCTTT
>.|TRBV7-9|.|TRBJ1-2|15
CASSPSRTPNYGYTF
TGTGCCAGCAGCCCCTCCCGGACACCAAACTATGGCTACACCTTC
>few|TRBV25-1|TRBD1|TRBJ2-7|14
CASSAATGDYEQYF
TGTGCCAGCAGTGCCGCTACAGGGGACTACGAGCAGTACTTC
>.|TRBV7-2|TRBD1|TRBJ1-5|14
CASSPGQDRQPQHF
TGTGCCAGCAGCCCCGGACAGGATCGGCAGCCCCAGCATTTT
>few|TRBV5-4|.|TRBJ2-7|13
CASSGGISYEQYF
TGTGCCAGCAGTGGGGGGATCTCCTACGAGCAGTACTTC